This T cell receptor (beta chain) was identified in a study of CD8 T cells in Susac syndrome. The overall study: There were Susac syndrome patients who were therapy-naive at blood draw, others on corticosteroids, and others on intravenous immunoglobulin alone.

Random hexamers were used to reverse transcribe the RNA input (about 0.5 to 1 ug). The method of amplification for TCR beta CDR3 was immunoSEQ multiplex PCR, covering 54 Vbeta and 13 Jbeta. TCRdb called the immunoSEQ multiplex PCR reads again in MiXCR, with one record for every CDR3 protein. Of 170,000 or so distinct CDR3 sequences listed, about 96% are singletons. In regard to this clonotype: Its antigen is currently unknown.

Findings and limits, study-wide: The CD4+ T cell repertoires, which came from Susac syndrome patients, showed no sign of clonal expansion.

With 4 bases removed from V and 10 bases from J, the gap between germline ends came to 13 bases. This CDR3 has 13 residues. Sequencing used CD4+ T cells from PBMCs. The V call is TRBV12-3 or TRBV12-4, the J call TRBJ2-2; D remains ambiguous. This sequence was found in a human donor with Susac syndrome. CDR3 sequence: CASSSILPPELFF. In DNA, the CDR3 is TGTGCCAGCAGTTCCATATTACCCCCGGAGCTGTTTTTT.